This T cell receptor (beta chain) was obtained from a study of T cells after somatic rescue of genetic block (TCRdb year 2020). Turning to the overall study: The study assessed how robust, over the long term, a T-cell system was when the system had developed through somatic rescue of a genetic block in T-cell development.

The library came from the immunoSEQ multiplex PCR assay. TCRdb holds this immuneACCESS table with in-frame rearrangements only. Some clones are missing; in checked studies, unresolved V genes explain under half, and the rest has no known cause. Within this sample are 80,000 to 90,000 clones, with about nine tenths of them counted one time only. The ten largest account for around 1.6% of the sample. Points on this clone: This receptor's antigen is unknown. Qualities for individual bases were not recorded, and no much larger clone is one base off.

The receptor's source is a woman under 30. The specimen sequenced was peripheral blood mononuclear cells (PBMCs).

The nucleotide sequence reads as follows: TGTGCCTGGAGTGACGGACCCTTACCTAGCGGGAGTTCTTACGAGCAGTACTTC. This encodes CAWSDGPLPSGSSYEQYF. The chain uses TRBV30 and TRBJ2-7, with 10 bases in between that match TRBD2. The CDR3 goes from the cysteine to the phenylalanine over 18 residues. The entry retains the CDR3 DNA only, 54 bases that are in frame from base 1. At the junction V is shortened by 1 base and J by 4 bases; bases outside the gene matches: 16. Taken from the germline V gene (reference sequence), the CDR1 and CDR2 loops are GTSNPN and SVGIG.